This entry lists 2 T cell receptor beta chains sequenced from one sample in a study of cytomegalovirus exposure and HLA in healthy donors. Use of 60 Vbeta and 13 Jbeta primers characterized the PCR. Method: immunoSEQ multiplex PCR; TCRdb's copy keeps in-frame clones and lacks some. The table includes around 130,000 clones, 73% detected once. The sequenced sample consisted of PBMCs. These receptor sequences come from a woman aged 40 to 49 in good health and CMV-seropositive.

V and J are TRBV6-5 and TRBJ1-1, with 9 bases lining up with TRBD1. Looked up from germline, CDR1 is MNHEY and CDR2 is SVGAGI. V lost 4 bases to trimming and J lost 6 bases; unmatched junction nucleotides: 9. This CDR3 comprises 15 residues. The CDR3 region is CASSSAGTGKSEAFF. The CDR3 nucleotides are TGTGCCAGCAGTTCCGCCGGGACAGGGAAGTCTGAAGCTTTCTTT.

The gene calls are TRBV7-9 and TRBJ1-1; D uncertain. The CDR3 sequence is 14 residues long. Germline V gene data show CDR1 as SEHNR and CDR2 as FQNEAQ (reference sequence). Trimming took off 1 base at V and 6 bases at J, with 12 bases between the two ends. This CDR3 is CASSLEGSGAEAFF. Written as DNA, the CDR3 is TGTGCCAGCAGCTTAGAGGGTAGCGGGGCTGAAGCTTTCTTT.